The source of this TCR beta chain is a study of radiation and T cells in renal cell carcinoma. Study-level background: Nephrectomy followed 15 Gy stereotactic body radiation by 4 weeks. Points from the study as a whole: Top tumor clonotypes rose in blood 2 weeks post-radiation, then contracted. Pretreatment tumor biopsies were lacking, so baseline clonotypes are unknown.

Trimming cost V 0 bases and J 7 bases, with 13 bases left between them. The CDR3 length is 16 residues. Germline CDR1 is MGHRA and CDR2 is YSYEKL. Note on this clone: Its antigen remains unknown.

Time point specified: baseline pretreatment blood. Treatment: 15 Gy SBRT to primary tumor, nephrectomy 4 weeks later. Assay: immunoSEQ multiplex PCR; the TCRdb copy retains only in-frame clones and omits some. Of 150,000 or so clones in the sample, about 88% were seen once. The source was blood, collected from a patient whose treatment included radiotherapy and nephrectomy. This clonotype was obtained from a woman between 45 and 60 years old with renal cell carcinoma. The rearrangement links TRBV4-1 to TRBJ1-6; the D gene is possibly TRBD1 (6 bases). For the CDR3, the DNA is TGCGCCAGCAGCCAAGATGGCAGGGGCCGGAATTCACCCCTCCACTTT. It translates to CASSQDGRGRNSPLHF.